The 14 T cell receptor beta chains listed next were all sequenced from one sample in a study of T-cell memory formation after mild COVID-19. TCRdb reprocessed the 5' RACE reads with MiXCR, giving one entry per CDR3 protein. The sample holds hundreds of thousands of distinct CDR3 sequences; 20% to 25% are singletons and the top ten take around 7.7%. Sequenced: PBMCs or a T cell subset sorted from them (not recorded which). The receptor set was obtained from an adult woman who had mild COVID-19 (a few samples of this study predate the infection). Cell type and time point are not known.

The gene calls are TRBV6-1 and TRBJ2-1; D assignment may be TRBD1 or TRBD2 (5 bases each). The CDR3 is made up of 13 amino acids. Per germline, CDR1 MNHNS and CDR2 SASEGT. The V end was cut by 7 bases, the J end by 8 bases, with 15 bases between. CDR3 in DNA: TGTGCCAGCAAACTGAGGGGTTCGGATGAGCAGTTCTTC. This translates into CASKLRGSDEQFF.

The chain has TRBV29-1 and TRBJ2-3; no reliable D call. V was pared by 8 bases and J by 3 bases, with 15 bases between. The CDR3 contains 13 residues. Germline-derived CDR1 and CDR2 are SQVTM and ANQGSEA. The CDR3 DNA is TGCAGCACCTCCTCTTCCGGGACAGATACGCAGTATTTT. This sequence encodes CSTSSSGTDTQYF.

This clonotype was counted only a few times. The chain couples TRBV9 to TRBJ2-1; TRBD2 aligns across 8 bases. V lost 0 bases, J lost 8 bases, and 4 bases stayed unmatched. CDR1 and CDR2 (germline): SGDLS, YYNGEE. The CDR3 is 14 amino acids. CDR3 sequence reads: CASSVAPRGDEQFF. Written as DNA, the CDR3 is TGTGCCAGCAGCGTAGCACCGCGGGGGGATGAGCAGTTCTTC.

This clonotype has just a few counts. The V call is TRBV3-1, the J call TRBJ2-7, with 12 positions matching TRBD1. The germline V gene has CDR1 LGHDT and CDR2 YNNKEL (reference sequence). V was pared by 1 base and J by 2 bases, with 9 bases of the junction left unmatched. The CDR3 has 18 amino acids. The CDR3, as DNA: TGTGCCAGCAGCCAAGGACGGGACAGGGGGCTTTGGGCCTACGAGCAGTACTTC. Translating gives CASSQGRDRGLWAYEQYF.

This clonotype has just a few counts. In nucleotides, the CDR3 is TGCGCCAGCAGATACCACACGGGACAGGGCTTCTACGAGCAGTACTTC. Translated, it gives CASRYHTGQGFYEQYF. This rearrangement joins TRBV5-1 to TRBJ2-7; 9 bases are shared with TRBD1. V dropped 5 bases and J dropped 3; count of bases not matched to a gene: 12. CDR1 and CDR2 (germline): SGHRS, YFSETQ. The CDR3 sequence is 16 residues long.

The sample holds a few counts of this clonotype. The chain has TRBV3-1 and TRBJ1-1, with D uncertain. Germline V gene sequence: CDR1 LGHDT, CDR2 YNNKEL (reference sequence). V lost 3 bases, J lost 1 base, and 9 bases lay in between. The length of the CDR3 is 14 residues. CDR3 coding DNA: TGTGCCAGCAGCCACAACGTGCCGAACACTGAAGCTTTCTTT. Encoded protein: CASSHNVPNTEAFF.

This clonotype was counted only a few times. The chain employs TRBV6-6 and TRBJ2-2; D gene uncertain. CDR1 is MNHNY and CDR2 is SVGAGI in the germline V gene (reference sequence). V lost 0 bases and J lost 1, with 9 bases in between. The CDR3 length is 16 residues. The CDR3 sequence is CASSYSRLGNTGELFF. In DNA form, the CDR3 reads TGTGCCAGCAGTTACTCGAGGCTAGGGAACACCGGGGAGCTGTTTTTT.

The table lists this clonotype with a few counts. This CDR3 reads CASSRGVGVVGELFF. The CDR3 DNA is TGTGCCAGCAGTCGAGGGGTCGGGGTCGTCGGGGAGCTGTTTTTT. V and J are TRBV6-5 and TRBJ2-2; either TRBD1 or TRBD2 may supply D (5 bases each). The V gene lost 5 bases and the J gene lost 7 bases, with 17 bases spanning the gap. The CDR3 totals 15 residues. Germline V gene sequence: CDR1 MNHEY, CDR2 SVGAGI.

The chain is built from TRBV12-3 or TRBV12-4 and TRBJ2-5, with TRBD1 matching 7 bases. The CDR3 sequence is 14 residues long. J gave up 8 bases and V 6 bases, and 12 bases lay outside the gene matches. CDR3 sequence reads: CASRFSTQGHTQYF. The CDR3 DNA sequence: TGTGCCAGCAGATTCTCGACACAGGGGCATACCCAGTACTTC.

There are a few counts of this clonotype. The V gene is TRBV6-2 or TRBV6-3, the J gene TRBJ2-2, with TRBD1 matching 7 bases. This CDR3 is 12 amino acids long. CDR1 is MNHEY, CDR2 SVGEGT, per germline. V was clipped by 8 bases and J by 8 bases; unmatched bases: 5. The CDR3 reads CASLRTGGELFF. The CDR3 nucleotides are TGTGCCAGCCTCAGGACAGGAGGGGAGCTGTTTTTT.

CDR3: CSVRGQHTYEQYF. The DNA of the CDR3 is TGCAGCGTAAGGGGACAGCATACCTACGAGCAGTACTTC. The chain employs TRBV29-1 and TRBJ2-7; 7 bases map to TRBD1. The CDR3 loop spans 13 amino acids. CDR1 and CDR2 (germline): SQVTM, ANQGSEA. Unmatched junction bases numbered 7, after V lost 6 bases and J lost 2 bases.

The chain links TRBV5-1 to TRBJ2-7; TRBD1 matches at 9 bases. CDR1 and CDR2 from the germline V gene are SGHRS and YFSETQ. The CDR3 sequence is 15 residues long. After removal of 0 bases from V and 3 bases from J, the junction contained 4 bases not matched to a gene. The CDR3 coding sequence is TGCGCCAGCAGCTTGGAGGGACAGGGATTCTACGAGCAGTACTTC. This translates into CASSLEGQGFYEQYF.

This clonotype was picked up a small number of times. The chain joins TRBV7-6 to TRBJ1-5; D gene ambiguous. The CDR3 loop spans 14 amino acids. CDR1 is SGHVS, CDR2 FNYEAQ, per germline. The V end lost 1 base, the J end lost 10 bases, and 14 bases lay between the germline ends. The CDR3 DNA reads TGTGCCAGCAGCTTAGGAGAGGGATCGAAACCCCAGCATTTT. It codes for CASSLGEGSKPQHF.

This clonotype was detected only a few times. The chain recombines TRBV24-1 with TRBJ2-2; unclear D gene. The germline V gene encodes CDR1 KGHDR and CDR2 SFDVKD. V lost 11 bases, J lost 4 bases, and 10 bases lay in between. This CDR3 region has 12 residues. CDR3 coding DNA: TGTGCCAGCAGAGCGCCCACCGGGGAGCTGTTTTTT. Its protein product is CASRAPTGELFF.